The 25 T cell receptor beta chains below come from one sample, sequenced in a study of blood T cell repertoires in COVID-19. The repertoire was sequenced with immunoSEQ multiplex PCR; TCRdb's copy has only in-frame clones and lacks some. The table includes about 330,000 clones, around 89% detected once. Sequenced: peripheral blood. The receptors were sampled from a woman aged 50 to 60 with active or convalescent COVID-19.

This clone was seen just once. The chain employs TRBV4-3 and TRBJ2-5, with D perhaps TRBD1 (5 bases). CDR3 length: 13 amino acids. V lost 4 bases to trimming and J lost 3 bases, with 9 bases between them. Germline V gene lookup returns CDR1 LGHNA and CDR2 YSLEER. The CDR3 reads CASSPVGEETQYF. The DNA for the CDR3 is TGCGCCAGCAGCCCAGTAGGGGAAGAGACCCAGTACTTC.

The rearrangement uses TRBV7-2 and TRBJ1-4; D may be TRBD1 (6 bases). The CDR3 is 15 residues long. CDR1 is SGHTA and CDR2 is FQGNSA in the germline V gene. V gave up 4 bases and J gave up 5 bases, with 14 bases separating them. The CDR3 nucleotides read TGTGCCAGCAGCTCCTTAGGGGGTTGGAATGAAAAACTGTTTTTT. Protein product: CASSSLGGWNEKLFF. Together with reference TRBV7-2 and TRBJ1-4, the CDR3 gives the full variable domain: GAGVSQSPSNKVTEKGKDVELRCDPISGHTALYWYRQSLGQGLEFLIYFQGNSAPDKSGLPSDRFSAERTGGSVSTLTIQRTQQEDSAVYLCASSSLGGWNEKLFFGSGTQLSVL.

V gene TRBV7-9 combines with J gene TRBJ1-4; 7 bases fit TRBD1. The length of the CDR3 is 17 residues. V lost 3 bases and J lost 3; bases outside the gene matches: 10. Germline V gives CDR1 SEHNR, CDR2 FQNEAQ (reference sequence). The CDR3 protein is CASSFPPTGQPNEKLFF. Here the CDR3 DNA reads TGTGCCAGCAGCTTCCCCCCGACGGGACAGCCTAATGAAAAACTGTTTTTT.

The chain has TRBV19 and TRBJ1-2, with D perhaps matching TRBD1 (5 bases). CDR1 is LNHDA, CDR2 SQIVND, per germline (reference sequence). The CDR3 is made up of 15 amino acids. The germline V and J ends were trimmed by 1 base and 2 bases, with 11 bases remaining between them. The CDR3 DNA reads TGTGCCAGTAGTATAGCAGCAGGGTCGAACTATGGCTACACCTTC. This sequence encodes CASSIAAGSNYGYTF.

The chain joins TRBV7-2 to TRBJ2-7; 11 nucleotides align to TRBD2. Germline V CDR1 and CDR2: SGHTA, FQGNSA. The CDR3 sequence is 16 residues long. J lost 4 bases, V lost 0 bases, and 5 bases had no gene match. The CDR3 region has the DNA TGTGCCAGCAGCTTAGCGGTCACTAGCGGGAGTTACGAGCAGTACTTC. Amino acids: CASSLAVTSGSYEQYF.

J is TRBJ2-3 and V is TRBV7-2, with D perhaps TRBD2 (5 bases). The germline gives CDR1 SGHTA, CDR2 FQGNSA. The CDR3 extends over 17 amino acids. Trimming took off 3 bases at V and 3 bases at J, with 19 bases between the two ends. CDR3 bases: TGTGCCAGCAGCTTGAGCGGTGTGGGAGTCGGAACAGATACGCAGTATTTT. It translates to CASSLSGVGVGTDTQYF.

In its sample, this clone was seen a few times. The rearrangement links TRBV7-2 to TRBJ1-2, with D uncertain. V lost 2 bases, J lost 2 bases, and 15 bases lay in between. CDR1 and CDR2 from the germline V gene are SGHTA and FQGNSA. The CDR3 consists of 16 residues. This CDR3 reads CASSLTQAGPNYGYTF. DNA for the CDR3: TGTGCCAGCAGCTTAACTCAGGCAGGCCCGAACTATGGCTACACCTTC.

V and J are TRBV19 and TRBJ2-2; D not certain. The length of the CDR3 is 12 residues. The V end lost 7 bases, the J end lost 5 bases, and 8 bases lay between the germline ends. CDR1 and CDR2 from the germline V gene are LNHDA and SQIVND (reference sequence). The CDR3 coding sequence is TGTGCCAGTACGTCTACTACCGGGGAGCTGTTTTTT. This translates into CASTSTTGELFF.

J is TRBJ1-2 and V is TRBV18; 7 bases agree with TRBD1. V was pared by 0 bases and J by 5 bases, with 12 bases of the junction left unmatched. The CDR3 length is 17 residues. Germline CDR1 KGHSH, CDR2 LQKENI. The CDR3 region has the DNA TGTGCCAGCTCACCACCGGCGGTGCAGGGGGGAACTTATGGCTACACCTTC. Translating it yields CASSPPAVQGGTYGYTF.

The V call is TRBV6-2 or TRBV6-3, the J call TRBJ1-2; D not resolved. Germline CDR1 MNHEY, CDR2 SVGEGT. The CDR3 runs to 15 residues. Trimming removed 2 bases from V and 4 bases from J, with 14 bases in between. The CDR3 nucleotides are TGTGCCAGCAGTTACCCCGGGGTGGGGAGCTATGGCTACACCTTC. It codes for CASSYPGVGSYGYTF.

The rearrangement links TRBV30 to TRBJ1-5; D not certain. The CDR3 has 12 residues. V lost 2 bases to trimming and J lost 7 bases, with 9 bases between them. Germline CDR1 and CDR2: GTSNPN and SVGIG (reference sequence). The CDR3 protein is CAWSRGGQPQHF. In DNA, the CDR3 is TGTGCCTGGAGTCGGGGTGGGCAGCCCCAGCATTTT.

The rearrangement uses TRBV25-1 and TRBJ2-7, with TRBD2 matching 8 bases. Germline CDR1 MGHDK, CDR2 SYGVNS. J lost 3 bases, V lost 3 bases, and 10 bases had no gene match. This CDR3 contains 16 residues. Written as DNA, the CDR3 is TGTGCCAGCAGTGATGGCGGCGGGAGGTCTCGCTACGAGCAGTACTTC. Translating it yields CASSDGGGRSRYEQYF.

The chain joins TRBV30 to TRBJ2-7, with 11 bases aligning to TRBD2. The CDR3 sequence is 14 residues long. V lost 5 bases, J lost 2 bases, and 5 bases stayed unmatched. CDR1 GTSNPN and CDR2 SVGIG come from the germline V gene (reference sequence). Here the CDR3 reads CAWGTSGGPYEQYF. CDR3 nucleotide sequence: TGTGCCTGGGGAACTAGCGGGGGCCCCTACGAGCAGTACTTC. Complete variable domain (other parts from reference TRBV30 and TRBJ2-7): SQTIHQWPATLVQPVGSPLSLECTVEGTSNPNLYWYRQAAGRGLQLLFYSVGIGQISSEVPQNLSASRPQDRQFILSSKKLLLSDSGFYLCAWGTSGGPYEQYFGPGTRLTVT.

The genes are TRBV19 and TRBJ2-7, with D possibly matching TRBD2 (6 bases). Germline CDR1 LNHDA, CDR2 SQIVND (reference sequence). The CDR3 loop spans 16 amino acids. V was trimmed by 5 bases and J by 0 bases, leaving 17 bases between them. Here the CDR3 DNA reads TGTGCCAGTAGTCCCCTTTCGAGTAGCGGCTCCTACGAGCAGTACTTC. This sequence encodes CASSPLSSSGSYEQYF.

The chain carries TRBV9 and TRBJ1-3; tentatively, D is TRBD1 (6 bases). Germline CDR1 and CDR2: SGDLS and YYNGEE. V shed 2 bases and J shed 3 bases, with 6 bases lying between them. This CDR3 spans 13 amino acids. CDR3 in amino acids: CASSVTGGNTIYF. CDR3 nucleotide sequence: TGTGCCAGCAGCGTGACAGGTGGAAACACCATATATTTT.

The J gene is TRBJ1-2, the V gene TRBV30, with a weak D call TRBD1 (6 bases). This CDR3 spans 12 amino acids. The germline V and J ends were trimmed by 6 bases and 4 bases, with 12 bases remaining between them. Looked up from germline, CDR1 is GTSNPN and CDR2 is SVGIG (reference sequence). CDR3 region: CACSTGSYGYTF. The CDR3 nucleotides read TGTGCCTGCAGTACAGGGTCCTATGGCTACACCTTC.

This chain uses TRBV4-1 with TRBJ1-5; 7 nucleotides align to TRBD1. V gave up 4 bases and J gave up 3 bases; unmatched junction bases: 6. The germline V gene encodes CDR1 MGHRA and CDR2 YSYEKL. The CDR3 has 15 residues. The DNA for the CDR3 is TGCGCCAGCAGCCCTAGGGGACAGCTCAATCAGCCCCAGCATTTT. Its protein is CASSPRGQLNQPQHF.

A word on this clone: Compared with germline, one end of the junction differs, possibly owing to a read error. V is TRBV3-1 (or the pseudogene TRBV3-2) and J is TRBJ1-6; D remains ambiguous. This CDR3 comprises 14 residues. CDR1 and CDR2 (germline): LGHDT, YNNKEL (reference sequence). The CDR3: CASSKEGDNSPLHF. The CDR3 DNA reads as TGTGCCAGCAGCAAAGAGGGAGATAATTCACCCCTCCACTTT.

This clone came up once. The chain has TRBV24-1 and TRBJ2-3; D is unclear. This CDR3 region has 13 residues. V lost 4 bases and J 1 base, leaving 5 bases between the germline ends. Germline loops: CDR1 KGHDR, CDR2 SFDVKD. This CDR3 is CATSDPGTDTQYF. The DNA for the CDR3 is TGTGCCACCAGTGACCCTGGCACAGATACGCAGTATTTT.

This sequence joins TRBV3-1 (or the pseudogene TRBV3-2) and TRBJ1-1; no reliable D call. CDR1 and CDR2 (germline): LGHDT, YNNKEL (reference sequence). The CDR3 covers 17 residues. The V end lost 7 bases, the J end lost 4 bases, and 25 bases lay between the germline ends. The DNA of the CDR3 is TGTGCCAGCAATGGAAAGTTATTGGGAGGCTTGGCCACTGAAGCTTTCTTT. Protein sequence: CASNGKLLGGLATEAFF.

This chain connects TRBV7-2 to TRBJ2-1; possible D gene TRBD2, 6 bases. Trimming pared 1 base from V and 7 bases from J, leaving 14 bases between. The CDR3 loop spans 15 amino acids. Germline values: CDR1 SGHTA, CDR2 FQGNSA. CDR3 amino acids: CASSLGVGGFNEQFF. The DNA for the CDR3 is TGTGCCAGCAGCTTAGGTGTTGGAGGGTTTAATGAGCAGTTCTTC.

V gene TRBV30 combines with J gene TRBJ1-2, with D hard to call. The V and J ends lost 0 bases and 3 bases respectively, with 14 bases between them. From germline, CDR1 is GTSNPN and CDR2 SVGIG (reference sequence). The CDR3 has 15 residues. Here the CDR3 reads CAWSVQGGPDYGYTF. In DNA form, the CDR3 reads TGTGCCTGGAGTGTACAAGGAGGGCCAGACTATGGCTACACCTTC.

As concerns this clone: Additional DNA sequences in this sample encode the identical CDR3. The rearrangement uses TRBV9 and TRBJ1-2; D is undetermined. This CDR3 region has 14 residues. V lost 0 bases and J lost 2, with 8 bases in between. Germline values: CDR1 SGDLS, CDR2 YYNGEE. This chain's CDR3 is CASSVARENYGYTF. The CDR3 DNA is TGTGCCAGCAGCGTAGCGAGGGAGAACTATGGCTACACCTTC.

The genes are TRBV12-5 and TRBJ1-1, with TRBD1 as a possible D gene (6 bases). The ends were cut back, 3 bases at V and 6 bases at J, with 11 bases in the middle. The CDR3 totals 13 residues. The germline CDR1 and CDR2 sequences are LGHNT and FRNRAP. The CDR3 coding sequence is TGTGCTAGTGGTTTCGGAGGGGGGGCTGAAGCTTTCTTT. It yields the protein CASGFGGGAEAFF.

This sequence joins TRBV7-3 and TRBJ2-2, with 8 nucleotides matching TRBD1. Trimming cost V 3 bases and J 11 bases; bases outside gene matches: 5. This CDR3 is 13 amino acids long. Germline lookup yields CDR1 SGHTA and CDR2 FQGTGA. The CDR3: CASSFRTGSELFF. CDR3 sequence (DNA): TGTGCCAGCAGCTTCCGGACAGGGTCAGAGCTGTTTTTT.